This TCR beta chain was captured in a study of shared T cell receptors in the human thymus. The sample holds a few counts of this clone. V was pared by 6 bases and J by 3 bases, with 11 bases between. The CDR3 is made up of 13 amino acids. Germline CDR1 and CDR2: MDHEN and SYDVKM. Clones were read by immunoSEQ multiplex PCR, and TCRdb kept only the in-frame ones, dropping some. The sample records 630,000 or so clones, about 89% being singletons. These same data were also listed under a study on human thymus T cells. Per that paper: Those donating were healthy Finnish infants in corrective surgery for congenital heart defects. Thymic as well as blood repertoires seemed to favor certain V and J genes unevenly. Thymic repertoires from unrelated individuals overlapped highly, related research reported.

The specimen was thymocytes. The sequence came from a boy under two years old with a congenital heart defect. The chain employs TRBV28 and TRBJ1-1, with D unclear. The CDR3 sequence: CASRRGFDTEAFF. The CDR3 coding sequence is TGTGCCAGCAGGCGAGGGTTTGACACTGAAGCTTTCTTT.